This T cell receptor beta chain emerged from a study of blood T cell repertoires in COVID-19. In the study overall: The study counted Cohort 3 donors as recovered given two negative PCRs, clearance, or symptom resolution. Spain, Italy and the United States supplied samples that represented acute and convalescent COVID-19. T cells, B-cell-depleted T cells, or PBMCs provided the cDNA or gDNA that served as material.

This CDR3 has 14 residues. From germline, CDR1 is SNHLY and CDR2 FYNNEI. V dropped 4 bases and J dropped 4 bases, with 13 bases sitting between them. Per the original data handling: For nucleated cells, counts were estimated from reference gene primer amplification. Using immunoSEQ multiplex PCR, the repertoire was profiled, and TCRdb retains in-frame clones only, with some absent. The DNA gave D and trimming, while V, J and clone size come from that table. This sample has about 360,000 clones, with approximately 87% found just once. The chain carries TRBV2 and TRBJ1-1; possibly TRBD1 for D (6 bases). This clonotype originated in a man aged 40-50 years in a cohort exposed to, infected with or recovered from COVID-19 (not recorded which). The specimen was PBMCs or T cells enriched from blood (not recorded which). In nucleotides, the CDR3 is TGTGCCAGCAGTGTCTCGGGACAAACCACTGAAGCTTTCTTT. Its protein is CASSVSGQTTEAFF.